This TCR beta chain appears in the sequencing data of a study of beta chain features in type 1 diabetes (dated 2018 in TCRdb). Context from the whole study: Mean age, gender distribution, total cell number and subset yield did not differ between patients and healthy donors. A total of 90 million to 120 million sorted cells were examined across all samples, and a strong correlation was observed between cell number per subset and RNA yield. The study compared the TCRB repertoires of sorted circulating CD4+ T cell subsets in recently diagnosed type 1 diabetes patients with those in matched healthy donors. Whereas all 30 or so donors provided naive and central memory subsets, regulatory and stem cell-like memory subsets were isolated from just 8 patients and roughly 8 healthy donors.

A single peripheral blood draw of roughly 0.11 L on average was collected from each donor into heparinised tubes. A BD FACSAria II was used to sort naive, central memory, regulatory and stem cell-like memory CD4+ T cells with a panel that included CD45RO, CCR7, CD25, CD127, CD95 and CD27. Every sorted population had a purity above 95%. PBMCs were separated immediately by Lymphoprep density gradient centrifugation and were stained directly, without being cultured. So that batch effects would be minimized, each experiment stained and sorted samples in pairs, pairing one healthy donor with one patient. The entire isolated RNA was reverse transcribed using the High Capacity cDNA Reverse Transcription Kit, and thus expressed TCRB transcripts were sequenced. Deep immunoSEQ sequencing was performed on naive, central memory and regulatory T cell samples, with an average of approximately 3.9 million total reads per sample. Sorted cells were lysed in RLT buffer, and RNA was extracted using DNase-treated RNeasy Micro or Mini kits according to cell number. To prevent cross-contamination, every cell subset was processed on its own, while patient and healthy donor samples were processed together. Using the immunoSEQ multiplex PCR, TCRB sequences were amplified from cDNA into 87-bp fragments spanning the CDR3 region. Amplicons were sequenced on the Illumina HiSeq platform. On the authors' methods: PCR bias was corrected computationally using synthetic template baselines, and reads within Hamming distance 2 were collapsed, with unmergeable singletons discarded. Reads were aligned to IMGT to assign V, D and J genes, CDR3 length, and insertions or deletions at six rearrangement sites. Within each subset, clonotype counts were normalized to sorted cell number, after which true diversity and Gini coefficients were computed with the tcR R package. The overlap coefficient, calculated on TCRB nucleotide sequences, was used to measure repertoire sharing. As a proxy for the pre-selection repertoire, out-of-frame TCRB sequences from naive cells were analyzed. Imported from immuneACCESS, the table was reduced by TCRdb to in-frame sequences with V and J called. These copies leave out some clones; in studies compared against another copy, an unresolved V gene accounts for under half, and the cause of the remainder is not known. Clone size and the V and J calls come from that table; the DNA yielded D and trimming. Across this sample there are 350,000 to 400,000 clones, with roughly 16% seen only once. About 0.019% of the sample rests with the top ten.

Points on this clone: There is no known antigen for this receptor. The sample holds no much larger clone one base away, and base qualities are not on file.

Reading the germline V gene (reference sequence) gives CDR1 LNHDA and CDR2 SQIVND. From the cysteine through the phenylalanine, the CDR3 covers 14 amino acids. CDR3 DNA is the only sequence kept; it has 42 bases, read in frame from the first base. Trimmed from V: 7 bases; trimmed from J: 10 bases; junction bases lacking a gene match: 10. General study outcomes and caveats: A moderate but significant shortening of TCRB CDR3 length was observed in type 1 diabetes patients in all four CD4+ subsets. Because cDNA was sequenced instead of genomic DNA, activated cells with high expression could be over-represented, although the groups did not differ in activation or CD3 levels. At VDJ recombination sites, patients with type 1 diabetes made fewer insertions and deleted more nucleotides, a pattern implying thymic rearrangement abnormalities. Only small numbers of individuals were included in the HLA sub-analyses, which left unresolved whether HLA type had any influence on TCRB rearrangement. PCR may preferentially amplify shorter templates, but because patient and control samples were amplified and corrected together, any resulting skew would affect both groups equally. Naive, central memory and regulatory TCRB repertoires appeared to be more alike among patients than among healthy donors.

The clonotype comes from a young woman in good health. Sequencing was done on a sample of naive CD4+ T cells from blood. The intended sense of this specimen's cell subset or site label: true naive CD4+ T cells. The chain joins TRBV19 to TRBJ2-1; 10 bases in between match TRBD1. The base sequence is TGTGCCAGTACCGACAGGGGGCAACGTAAGGAGCAGTTCTTC. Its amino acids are CASTDRGQRKEQFF.